This T cell receptor (beta chain) was recovered during a study of OX40 agonist ivuxolimab in advanced cancers. Study-level background: Treatment of patients was with ivuxolimab, an agonistic anti-OX40 (CD134) antibody.

The CDR3 is made up of 11 amino acids. Germline CDR1 SEHNR, CDR2 FQNEAQ (reference sequence). V gave up 5 bases and J gave up 6 bases; unmatched junction bases: 1. Libraries were prepared by immunoSEQ multiplex PCR; TCRdb keeps only in-frame clonotypes and omits some of them. Of 55,000 to 80,000 clones in the sample, 80% to 85% were seen once. The sample was CD4+ or CD8+ T cells sorted from blood, taken in a trial of the OX40 agonist ivuxolimab. This TCR came from an adult with an advanced solid tumor such as melanoma, head and neck, liver or kidney cancer. The chain employs TRBV7-9 and TRBJ2-7, with TRBD1 matching 7 bases. The CDR3 sequence: CASSPGGEQYF. The CDR3 DNA reads as TGTGCCAGCAGCCCAGGGGGCGAGCAGTACTTC.